Listed below are T cell receptor beta chains from one sample, sequenced in a study of CD8+CD57+ T cells in acquired aplastic anemia. TCRdb reanalysed the reads using MiXCR and keeps one entry per CDR3 protein. Among 75,000 to 100,000 distinct CDR3 sequences listed, about 63% were seen once. Sequencing input: sorted CD4+, CD8+, or CD8+CD57+ T cells (not recorded which) from PBMCs. The receptors were gathered from a human donor with aplastic anemia. CDR3s include the opening cysteine and the closing phenylalanine or tryptophan. A D gene is named only where the DNA matches it firmly. Part of the rows lack a size; the others show once, few, many or a class for expanded clones.

size | J | V | D | CDR3 | DNA
once | TRBJ1-1 | TRBV10-2 | NA | CASSERGRLGTEAFF | TGCGCCAGCAGTGAGCGGGGCAGGTTGGGCACTGAAGCTTTCTTT
NA | TRBJ2-5 | TRBV7-9 | NA | CASSLGGGWETQYF | TGTGCCAGCAGCTTGGGCGGGGGCTGGGAGACCCAGTACTTC
NA | TRBJ2-1 | TRBV7-2 | NA | CASRLNNEQFF | TGTGCCAGCAGATTGAACAATGAGCAGTTCTTC
NA | TRBJ1-1 | TRBV10-3 | NA | CAISAGGQSLTEAFF | TGTGCCATCAGTGCAGGAGGCCAATCTCTCACTGAAGCTTTCTTT
NA | TRBJ1-5 | TRBV7-3 | TRBD1 | CASSNQGDQPQHF | TGTGCCAGCAGCAACCAGGGGGATCAGCCCCAGCATTTT
NA | TRBJ1-5 | TRBV2 | NA | CASSSWFSRSQPQHF | TGTGCCAGCAGTTCATGGTTCTCGCGGAGCCAGCCCCAGCATTTT
NA | TRBJ2-7 | TRBV7-2 | TRBD1 | CASSFAQGGYEQYF | TGTGCCAGCAGCTTCGCACAGGGGGGCTACGAGCAGTACTTC
few | TRBJ2-4 | TRBV19 | NA | CASSTGLAKNIQYF | TGTGCCAGTAGTACCGGTCTAGCCAAAAACATTCAGTACTTC
NA | TRBJ2-6 | TRBV27 | NA | CASRERQSGANVLTF | TGTGCCAGCAGGGAGAGGCAGTCCGGGGCCAACGTCCTGACTTTC
NA | TRBJ2-7 | TRBV20-1 | TRBD1 | CSARQGARYEQYF | TGCAGTGCTAGACAGGGGGCGCGCTACGAGCAGTACTTC
NA | TRBJ2-5 | TRBV10-3 | NA | CAIGRGETQYF | TGTGCCATCGGGCGGGGAGAGACCCAGTACTTC
NA | TRBJ2-5 | TRBV5-4 | NA | CASSLSLGETQYF | TGTGCCAGCAGCTTGTCCCTGGGAGAGACCCAGTACTTC
NA | TRBJ1-1 | TRBV20-1 | NA | CSTTSLGLNTEAFF | TGCAGTACAACATCTCTTGGCCTGAACACTGAAGCTTTCTTT
NA | TRBJ2-3 | TRBV2 | TRBD2 | CASKIRLAESTDTQYF | TGTGCCAGCAAGATTCGACTAGCGGAGAGCACAGATACGCAGTATTTT
NA | TRBJ2-7 | TRBV7-9 | NA | CASGLPYEQYF | TGTGCCAGTGGACTCCCCTACGAGCAGTACTTC
few | TRBJ1-1 | TRBV6-5 | NA | CASSYSGGHAFF | TGTGCCAGCAGTTACTCGGGGGGGCACGCTTTCTTT
NA | TRBJ1-1 | TRBV2 | TRBD1 | CASGDRGLNTEAFF | TGTGCCAGCGGCGACAGGGGACTGAACACTGAAGCTTTCTTT
NA | TRBJ2-7 | TRBV7-8 | TRBD2 | CASSNGLAGVLNEQYF | TGTGCCAGCAGCAACGGACTAGCGGGAGTTCTTAACGAGCAGTACTTC
NA | TRBJ2-2 | TRBV10-3 | TRBD2 | CAISESGTGTSTGELFF | TGTGCCATCAGTGAGTCGGGAACCGGGACTAGCACCGGGGAGCTGTTTTTT
few | TRBJ2-1 | TRBV19 | NA | CASSNRRDTNEQFF | TGTGCCAGTAGTAATCGAAGGGATACCAATGAGCAGTTCTTC
NA | TRBJ2-7 | TRBV7-9 | NA | CASSFPSGEQYF | TGTGCCAGCAGCTTCCCCTCGGGTGAGCAGTACTTC
NA | TRBJ1-2 | TRBV19 | NA | CATRQDYGYTF | TGTGCCACCAGACAGGACTATGGCTACACCTTC
NA | TRBJ1-1 | TRBV6-1 | NA | CASHDGPVAEAFF | TGTGCCAGCCACGACGGGCCCGTAGCCGAAGCTTTCTTT
NA | TRBJ2-7 | TRBV7-2 | NA | CASSRDPIGPQYF | TGTGCCAGCAGTCGAGATCCGATAGGACCCCAGTACTTC
NA | TRBJ1-2 | TRBV2 | NA | CASSETQGTYGYTF | TGTGCCAGCAGTGAAACCCAGGGCACCTATGGCTACACCTTC
NA | TRBJ2-7 | TRBV2 | NA | CASSERGGSYEQYF | TGTGCCAGCAGTGAACGAGGGGGTTCCTACGAGCAGTACTTC
NA | TRBJ2-5 | TRBV10-1 | TRBD2 | CASSESGTSGGVGETQYF | TGCGCCAGCAGTGAGTCAGGGACTAGCGGGGGGGTAGGAGAGACCCAGTACTTC
NA | TRBJ1-6 | TRBV2 | NA | CASSERASWDSPLHF | TGTGCCAGCAGTGAAAGGGCTTCTTGGGATTCACCCCTCCACTTT
NA | TRBJ2-7 | TRBV2 | TRBD1 | CASSFQGAGDEQYF | TGTGCCAGCAGCTTTCAGGGGGCTGGGGACGAGCAGTACTTC
NA | TRBJ2-1 | TRBV9 | TRBD2 | CASAPGGNNEQFF | TGTGCCAGCGCGCCGGGGGGGAACAATGAGCAGTTCTTC
medium-sized | TRBJ1-3 | TRBV2 | TRBD1 | CASREDRGRGNTIYF | TGTGCCAGCAGGGAAGACAGGGGGCGTGGAAACACCATATATTTT
NA | TRBJ2-7 | TRBV7-2 | NA | CASRETGFNEQYF | TGTGCCAGCAGGGAAACAGGGTTTAATGAGCAGTACTTC
NA | TRBJ2-5 | TRBV7-9 | NA | CASSSHMGIETQYF | TGTGCCAGCAGCTCCCACATGGGTATAGAGACCCAGTACTTC
NA | TRBJ2-5 | TRBV7-8 | NA | CASSVVGGTQYF | TGTGCCAGCAGCGTAGTCGGCGGGACCCAGTACTTC
NA | TRBJ2-5 | TRBV7-9 | NA | CASSGPETQYF | TGTGCCAGCAGCGGGCCGGAGACCCAGTACTTC
NA | TRBJ2-5 | TRBV20-1 | TRBD2 | CSAARLAVQETQYF | TGCAGTGCTGCACGACTAGCCGTCCAAGAGACCCAGTACTTC
NA | TRBJ1-2 | TRBV5-1 | NA | CASSLGGAEDYGYTF | TGCGCCAGCAGCTTAGGGGGGGCGGAGGACTATGGCTACACCTTC
NA | TRBJ2-7 | TRBV29-1 | NA | CSVCRVEGTYEQYF | TGCAGCGTTTGTCGTGTTGAGGGGACCTACGAGCAGTACTTC
NA | TRBJ2-5 | TRBV19 | NA | CASSIRVASKPETQYF | TGTGCCAGTAGTATAAGGGTGGCTAGCAAGCCCGAGACCCAGTACTTC
NA | TRBJ1-1 | TRBV20-1 | NA | CSATSSWWRGVTEAFF | TGCAGTGCTACGAGTAGCTGGTGGCGAGGGGTCACTGAAGCTTTCTTT
few | TRBJ1-6 | TRBV20-1 | NA | CSARDSSNSPLHF | TGCAGTGCTAGAGATAGTAGTAATTCACCCCTCCACTTT
NA | TRBJ2-1 | TRBV20-1 | NA | CSARDPSRSGDEQFF | TGCAGTGCTAGAGACCCCTCGCGGTCAGGGGATGAGCAGTTCTTC
NA | TRBJ2-7 | TRBV15 | TRBD1 | CATSLGQGSYEQYF | TGTGCCACCAGCCTAGGACAGGGTTCCTACGAGCAGTACTTC
NA | TRBJ1-6 | TRBV7-2 | NA | CASSLWARSPLHF | TGTGCCAGCAGCTTATGGGCGCGATCACCCCTCCACTTT
NA | TRBJ2-3 | TRBV19 | NA | CASSITGLISTDTQYF | TGTGCCAGTAGTATCACTGGACTAATCAGCACAGATACGCAGTATTTT
NA | TRBJ1-3 | TRBV7-9 | NA | CASSLTFSGNTIYF | TGTGCCAGCAGCTTGACGTTCTCTGGAAACACCATATATTTT
few | TRBJ2-5 | TRBV20-1 | TRBD2 | CSARAGGETQYF | TGCAGTGCTAGGGCGGGAGGGGAGACCCAGTACTTC
NA | TRBJ1-5 | TRBV29-1 | NA | CSVGTPNQPQHF | TGCAGCGTGGGGACCCCGAATCAGCCCCAGCATTTT